The next 12 T cell receptor beta chains were all read from a single sample in a study of cytomegalovirus exposure and HLA in healthy donors. The primer mix had 60 Vbeta and 13 Jbeta primers. Generated by immunoSEQ multiplex PCR, the TCRdb table keeps only in-frame clones and is missing some. The repertoire has 37,000 or so clones, roughly four fifths of them found once; the top ten carry about 9.3%. Sequencing used PBMCs. The receptors derive from a woman in her thirties or forties in good health and CMV-seronegative.

The J gene is TRBJ1-4, the V gene TRBV28, with 8 bases fitting TRBD1. The CDR3 has 15 residues. J was trimmed by 7 bases and V by 5 bases; bases with no gene match: 9. The germline gives CDR1 MDHEN, CDR2 SYDVKM. CDR3 residues: CASSPTTGALEKLFF. In DNA, the CDR3 is TGTGCCAGCAGTCCGACGACAGGGGCTCTTGAAAAACTGTTTTTT.

The genes are TRBV2 and TRBJ1-4; D call uncertain. The germline V gene encodes CDR1 SNHLY and CDR2 FYNNEI. The CDR3 has 12 amino acids. The V and J ends lost 7 bases and 7 bases respectively, with 10 bases between them. Written as DNA, the CDR3 is TGTGCCAGCAAATTCGATAGTGAAAAACTGTTTTTT. Amino acids: CASKFDSEKLFF.

The chain recombines TRBV6-1 with TRBJ1-1, with a possible D match to TRBD1 (6 bases). V gave up 7 bases and J gave up 3 bases, with 12 bases separating them. Germline V CDR1 and CDR2: MNHNS, SASEGT. The CDR3 extends over 13 amino acids. CDR3 in amino acids: CASTSEGDTEAFF. The CDR3 coding sequence is TGTGCCAGCACCTCCGAGGGGGACACTGAAGCTTTCTTT.

The rearrangement links TRBV7-8 to TRBJ2-3; maybe TRBD1 (5 bases). V lost 1 base, J lost 11 bases, and 19 bases lay in between. CDR1 is SGHVS and CDR2 is FQNEAQ in the germline V gene. The CDR3 is 15 amino acids. The CDR3 reads CASSLVRVDSSKQYF. CDR3 bases: TGTGCCAGCAGCTTAGTCAGGGTAGACAGTAGTAAGCAGTATTTT.

V is TRBV4-3 and J is TRBJ1-5; 9 nucleotides line up with TRBD1. The germline gives CDR1 LGHNA, CDR2 YSLEER. V was clipped by 0 bases and J by 6 bases; unmatched bases: 3. The length of the CDR3 is 15 residues. The CDR3 bases are TGCGCCAGCAGCCAAGATACAGGGGGCAGTCAGCCCCAGCATTTT. Translating gives CASSQDTGGSQPQHF.

This clone has only one observation. The V and J genes are TRBV7-2 and TRBJ1-6; the D gene is possibly TRBD1 (6 bases). The CDR3 has 14 residues. V was cut by 6 bases and J by 5 bases, with 11 bases left in between. The germline CDR1 and CDR2 sequences are SGHTA and FQGNSA. The CDR3 loop reads CASRRGQNNSPLHF. In nucleotides, the CDR3 is TGTGCCAGCAGAAGAGGACAGAATAATTCACCCCTCCACTTT.

This clone was counted a few times. This chain links TRBV11-2 with TRBJ1-2; possible D gene TRBD1, 5 bases. V lost 5 bases, J lost 7 bases, and 20 bases lay in between. Germline loops: CDR1 SGHAT, CDR2 FQNNGV. The CDR3 contains 15 residues. The CDR3 region has the DNA TGTGCCAGCAGCCCTTTTGGGGAGGGGCTTCCTGGCTACACCTTC. This translates into CASSPFGEGLPGYTF. Combining the CDR3 with reference TRBV11-2 and TRBJ1-2 gives the whole variable domain EAGVAQSPRYKIIEKRQSVAFWCNPISGHATLYWYQQILGQGPKLLIQFQNNGVVDDSQLPKDRFSAERLKGVDSTLKIQPAKLEDSAVYLCASSPFGEGLPGYTFGSGTRLTVV.

The chain combines TRBV5-4 with TRBJ1-2; TRBD1 matches 7 bases. The CDR3 is made up of 14 amino acids. Germline-derived CDR1 and CDR2 are SGHNT and YYREEE (reference sequence). The V and J ends lost 4 bases and 0 bases, in that order; junction bases with no gene match: 3. The CDR3 nucleotides read TGTGCCAGCAGCCCAGGGGGTGCTAACTATGGCTACACCTTC. Translation gives CASSPGGANYGYTF.

The chain recombines TRBV29-1 with TRBJ2-7; TRBD2 aligns across 10 bases. V was pared by 1 base and J by 5 bases, with 5 bases of the junction left unmatched. Looked up from germline, CDR1 is SQVTM and CDR2 is ANQGSEA. This CDR3 has 14 amino acids. The CDR3 region is CSVEVPGLADEQYF. DNA for the CDR3: TGCAGCGTTGAAGTTCCCGGACTAGCGGACGAGCAGTACTTC.

This sequence joins TRBV28 and TRBJ2-1, with TRBD2 matching 10 bases. Germline V gene sequence: CDR1 MDHEN, CDR2 SYDVKM. The CDR3 totals 15 residues. Trimming cost V 4 bases and J 0 bases; bases outside gene matches: 0. In DNA, the CDR3 is TGTGCCAGCAGTTGGACTAGCGGCTCCTACAATGAGCAGTTCTTC. Encoded protein: CASSWTSGSYNEQFF.

This chain joins TRBV6-5 and TRBJ1-2, with no clear D. The V end was cut by 8 bases, the J end by 4 bases, with 11 bases between. CDR1 is MNHEY and CDR2 is SVGAGI in the germline V gene. This CDR3 has 12 residues. The CDR3 loop reads CASSGNSYGYTF. The CDR3 nucleotides read TGTGCCAGCTCGGGGAACTCCTATGGCTACACCTTC.

The rearrangement uses TRBV11-1 and TRBJ1-2; the D gene is possibly TRBD1 (5 bases). Deletions cut 3 bases from V and 8 bases from J, with 10 bases between. Germline assignment: CDR1 SGHAT and CDR2 FQDESV (reference sequence). This CDR3 is built from 12 residues. The chain's CDR3 is CASSLPGYGYTF. In nucleotides, the CDR3 is TGTGCCAGCAGCTTGCCAGGGTACGGCTACACCTTC.